Listed here are 3 T cell receptor beta chains from one sample, sequenced in a study of blood T cell repertoires in COVID-19. Assay used: immunoSEQ multiplex PCR; TCRdb lists only in-frame clones, some missing. Found here are approximately 150,000 clones, approximately 83% of them singletons; the top ten hold under 15%. The sample was peripheral blood. The receptors come from a man between 70 and 80 years old who had recovered from COVID-19.

This sequence joins TRBV3-1 (or the pseudogene TRBV3-2) and TRBJ2-3, with a weak D call TRBD1 (5 bases). The CDR3 has 14 residues. In germline, CDR1 is LGHDT, CDR2 YNNKEL (reference sequence). Trimming pared 3 bases from V and 7 bases from J, leaving 14 bases between. CDR3 nucleotide sequence: TGTGCCAGCAGCCATACGACCCAGGGAAATACGCAGTATTTT. This sequence encodes CASSHTTQGNTQYF.

CDR3 coding DNA: TGTGCCAGCAGTGAAGCGCCGACAGCTTACGAGCAGTACTTC. It yields the protein CASSEAPTAYEQYF. V and J are TRBV2 and TRBJ2-7, with TRBD1 as a possible D gene (5 bases). CDR1 and CDR2 from the germline V gene are SNHLY and FYNNEI. The V end lost 0 bases, the J end lost 4 bases, and 10 bases lay between the germline ends. The CDR3 is made up of 14 amino acids.

J is TRBJ2-1 and V is TRBV5-8; 8 bases fit TRBD2. This CDR3 contains 14 residues. Germline V gene data show CDR1 as SGHTS and CDR2 as YDEGEE. V shed 4 bases, J shed 9 bases, and the junction held 9 bases outside the gene matches. Here the CDR3 DNA reads TGTGCCAGCAGCCTGGGGGCGGGGGGCGGTGAGCAGTTCTTC. Translating it yields CASSLGAGGGEQFF.